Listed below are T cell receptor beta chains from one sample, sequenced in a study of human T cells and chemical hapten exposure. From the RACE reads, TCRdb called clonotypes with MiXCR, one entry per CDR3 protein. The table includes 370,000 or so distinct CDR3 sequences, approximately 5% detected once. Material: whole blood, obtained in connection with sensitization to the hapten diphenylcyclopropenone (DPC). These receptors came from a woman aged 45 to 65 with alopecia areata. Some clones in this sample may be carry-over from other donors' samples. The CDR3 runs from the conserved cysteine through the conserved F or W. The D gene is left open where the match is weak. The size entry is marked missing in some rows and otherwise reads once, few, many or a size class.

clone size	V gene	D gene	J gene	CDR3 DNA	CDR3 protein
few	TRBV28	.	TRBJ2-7	TGTGCCAGCAGTTTGCCCAGGGCAAAGTACTTC	CASSLPRAKYF
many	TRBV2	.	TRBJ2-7	TGTGCCAGCACAAAGGACAGCACCTACGAGCAGTACTTC	CASTKDSTYEQYF
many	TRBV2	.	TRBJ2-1	TGTGCCAGCAGTGAGGCACCTGGTAGTCGGGAGCAGTTCTTC	CASSEAPGSREQFF
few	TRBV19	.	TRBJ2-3	TGTGCCAGTAGGGACCCATCTAGGGGTCCTCCAGATACGCAGTATTTT	CASRDPSRGPPDTQYF
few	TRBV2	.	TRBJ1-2	TGTGCCAGCAGTGAAGCGCTTGGAGGGGAAAATGGCTACACCTTC	CASSEALGGENGYTF
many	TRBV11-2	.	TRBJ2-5	TGTGCCAGCAGCTTAAAAAATAAGTACCAAGAGACCCAGTACTTC	CASSLKNKYQETQYF
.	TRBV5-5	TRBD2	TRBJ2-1	TGTGCCAGCAGCTTGGCACTAGCGGGAGGGGGCTATGAGCAGTTCTTC	CASSLALAGGGYEQFF
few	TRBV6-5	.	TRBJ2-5	TGTGCCAGCAGTCCCGACGGGAAGAAGACCCAGTACTTC	CASSPDGKKTQYF
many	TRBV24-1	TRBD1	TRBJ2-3	TGTGCCACCTTCCGGGGACAGGGTCCTAACCGTAGCACAGATACGCAGTATTTT	CATFRGQGPNRSTDTQYF
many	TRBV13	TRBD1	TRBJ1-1	TGTGCCAGCAGACCCGGGACAGGGGGCCGGGGTGAAGCTTTCTTT	CASRPGTGGRGEAFF
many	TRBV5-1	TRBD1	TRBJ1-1	TGCGCCAGCAGCCCTCCGACAGGGGGAGGTACTGAAGCTTTCTTT	CASSPPTGGGTEAFF
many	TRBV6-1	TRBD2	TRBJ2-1	TGTGCCAGCAGTGAAAAACCAGCGGGAGTCTACAATGAGCAGTTCTTC	CASSEKPAGVYNEQFF
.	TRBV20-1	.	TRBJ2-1	TGCAGTGCTAGATCCGACACCTCCTACAATGAGCAGTTCTTC	CSARSDTSYNEQFF
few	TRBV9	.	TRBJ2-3	TGTGCCAGCAGCGTTGCTGGTGACACAGATACGCAGTATTTT	CASSVAGDTDTQYF
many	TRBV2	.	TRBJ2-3	TGTGCCAGCAGTACCCTACCACGCACAGATACGCAGTATTTT	CASSTLPRTDTQYF
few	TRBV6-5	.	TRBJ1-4	TGTGCCAGCAGCTCCGGTGGCTTTGGGGAAAAACTGTTTTTT	CASSSGGFGEKLFF
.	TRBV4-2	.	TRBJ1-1	TGTGCCAGCAGCCAATGGGCTGGGGAGGGAACTGAAGCTTTCTTT	CASSQWAGEGTEAFF
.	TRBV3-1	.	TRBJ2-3	TGTGCCAGCAGCCCCGCCAAAGGGACGGTAACAGATACGCAGTATTTT	CASSPAKGTVTDTQYF
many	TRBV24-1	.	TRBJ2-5	TGTGCCACCAGTGACGGGACCCGAGAGACCCAGTACTTC	CATSDGTRETQYF
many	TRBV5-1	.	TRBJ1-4	TGCGCCAGCAGCCCGGCCGGGGATACTAATGAAAAACTGTTTTTT	CASSPAGDTNEKLFF
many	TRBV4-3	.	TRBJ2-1	TGCGCCAGCAGCGGGGGTCGTTTAAGCTCCTACAATGAGCAGTTCTTC	CASSGGRLSSYNEQFF
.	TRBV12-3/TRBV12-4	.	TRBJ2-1	TGTGCCAGCAGTTTAGGCGGTCACTTATACAATGAGCAGTTCTTC	CASSLGGHLYNEQFF
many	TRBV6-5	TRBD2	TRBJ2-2	TGTGCCAGCAGTGCTCAGGGGACTAGCTTTGGCGGGGAGCTGTTTTTT	CASSAQGTSFGGELFF
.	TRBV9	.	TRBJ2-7	TGTGCCAGCAGCGTAGAGGACAATCGGGACGAGCAGTACTTC	CASSVEDNRDEQYF
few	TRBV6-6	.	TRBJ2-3	TGTGCCAGCAGTTACCTCTCGTTAAGCACAGATACGCAGTATTTT	CASSYLSLSTDTQYF
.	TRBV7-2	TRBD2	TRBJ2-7	TGTGCCAGCACCATAACCGGGACTAGCGCCTACGAGCAGTACTTC	CASTITGTSAYEQYF
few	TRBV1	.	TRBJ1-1	TGCACCAGCAGCCAACCCCCTTCGTCGCTAACTGAAGCTTTCTTT	CTSSQPPSSLTEAFF
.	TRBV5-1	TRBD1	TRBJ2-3	TGCGCCACCAAGCCTTGGGACAGTCAACCAGATACGCAGTATTTT	CATKPWDSQPDTQYF
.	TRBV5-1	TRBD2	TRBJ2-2	TGCGCCAGCAGCTTGCTTAGCGGGGACACCGGGGAGCTGTTTTTT	CASSLLSGDTGELFF
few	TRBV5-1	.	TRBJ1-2	TGCGCCAGCAGCTTGGCGGGCGCCGGCGGTAGTGGCTACACCTTC	CASSLAGAGGSGYTF
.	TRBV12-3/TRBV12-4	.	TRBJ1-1	TGTGCCAGCAGTTTAAGCCCCGGGGGCGAGGCTTTCTTT	CASSLSPGGEAFF
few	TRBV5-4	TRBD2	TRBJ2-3	TGTGCCAGCAGCTATAGTTGGACTAGCGGTGATACGCAGTATTTT	CASSYSWTSGDTQYF
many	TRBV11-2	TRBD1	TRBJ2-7	TGTGCCAGCAGCTTAGGGACAGGGGTGTACGAGCAGTACTTC	CASSLGTGVYEQYF
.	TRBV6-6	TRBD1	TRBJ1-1	TGTGCCAGCAGAGAACAGGGGGCGAACACTGAAGCTTTCTTT	CASREQGANTEAFF
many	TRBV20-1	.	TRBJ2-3	TGCAGTGCTAATCATTTATACACAGATACGCAGTATTTT	CSANHLYTDTQYF
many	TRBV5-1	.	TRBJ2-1	TGCGCCAGCAGCTTGGACCTCTCCTACAATGAGCAGTTCTTC	CASSLDLSYNEQFF
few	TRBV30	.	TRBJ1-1	TGTGCCTGGCAGGGCGGAGGGACTGAAGCTTTCTTT	CAWQGGGTEAFF
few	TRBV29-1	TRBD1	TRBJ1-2	TGCAGCGTTGAAGCACAGGGGATGGGTGGCTACACCTTC	CSVEAQGMGGYTF
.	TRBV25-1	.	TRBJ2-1	TGTGCCAGCAGTATCGGAGGGGCGCGGTCTGAGCAGTTCTTC	CASSIGGARSEQFF
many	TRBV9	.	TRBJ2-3	TGTGCCAGCGGGCAGGGCGACACAGATACGCAGTATTTT	CASGQGDTDTQYF
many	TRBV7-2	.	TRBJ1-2	TGTGCCAGCAGCCCCGAACGAGTGGGGATATATGGCTACACCTTC	CASSPERVGIYGYTF
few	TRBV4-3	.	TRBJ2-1	TGCGCCAGCAGCCAAGATGGGGCTAGCGAATACAATGAGCAGTTCTTC	CASSQDGASEYNEQFF
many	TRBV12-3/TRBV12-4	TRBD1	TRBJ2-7	TGTGCCAGCAGTTTAGCCCTGGGACAGGGATCCTACGAGCAGTACTTC	CASSLALGQGSYEQYF
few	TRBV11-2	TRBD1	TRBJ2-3	TGTGCCAGCAGCCCTGGACAGGGGGTGGCAGATACGCAGTATTTT	CASSPGQGVADTQYF
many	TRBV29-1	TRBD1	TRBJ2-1	TGCAGCGTGAGGGACAGGGGGTTTGCAAATGAGCAGTTCTTC	CSVRDRGFANEQFF
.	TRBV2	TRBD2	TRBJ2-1	TGTGCCAGCAGTGTAGCGGATAGCGGGAGCGACAATGAGCAGCTCTTC	CASSVADSGSDNEQLF
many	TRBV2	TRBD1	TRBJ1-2	TGTGCCAGCAGTAGGGACAGGGGTGACTATGGCTACACCTTC	CASSRDRGDYGYTF
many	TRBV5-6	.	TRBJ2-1	TGTGCCAGCAGCTCCCCCGTTTTCCGGAATGAGCAGTTCTTC	CASSSPVFRNEQFF
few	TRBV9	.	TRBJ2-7	TGTGCCAGCAGCCGGGAACCAAGCGAGCAGTACTTC	CASSREPSEQYF
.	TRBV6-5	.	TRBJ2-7	TGTGCCAGCAGTTACAAGTCTCCCCAATCCTACGAGCAGTACTTC	CASSYKSPQSYEQYF
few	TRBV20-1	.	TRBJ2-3	TGCAGTGCTACCATTTTGGGCACAGATACGCAGTATTTT	CSATILGTDTQYF
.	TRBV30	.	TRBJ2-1	TGTGCCTGGAACTCTCTGGCGGGCCTCTACAATGAGCAGTTCTTC	CAWNSLAGLYNEQFF
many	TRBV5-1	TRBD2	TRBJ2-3	TGCGCCAGCAGTCCGAACGGGGGGGCTGGAGATACGCAGTATTTT	CASSPNGGAGDTQYF
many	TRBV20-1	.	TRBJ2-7	TGCAGTGCTAGGGAGCCGGGGAGGGAGCAGTACTTC	CSAREPGREQYF
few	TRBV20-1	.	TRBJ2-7	TGCAGTGCTCTTCCCGGGGGGCTAGCGAATAGGTACGAGCAGTACTTC	CSALPGGLANRYEQYF
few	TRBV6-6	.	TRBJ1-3	TGTGCCAGCAGCCCGGACCTCATCTCTGGAAACACCATATATTTT	CASSPDLISGNTIYF
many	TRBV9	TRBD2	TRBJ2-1	TGTGCCAGCAGCGTAGTAGGTCTAGCGGGGACCTCCTACAATGAGCAGTTCTTC	CASSVVGLAGTSYNEQFF